These 25 T cell receptor beta chains were sequenced from one sample in a study of T cell clonality in common variable immunodeficiency. Assay used: immunoSEQ multiplex PCR; TCRdb lists only in-frame clones, some missing. The data list 30,000 to 40,000 clones, none observed once; 3% to 4.5% falls to the top ten. The sample was peripheral blood mononuclear cells. The receptors were gathered from a person aged 18 to 75 in good health.

Points on this clone: The observed sequence ends 3 residues before the CDR3 terminus, with the missing tail filled in from the germline J gene. The chain recombines TRBV18 with TRBJ2-3; 8 nucleotides line up with TRBD2. Unmatched junction bases numbered 11, after V lost 3 bases and J lost 0 bases. This CDR3 contains 18 residues. The V gene's germline CDR1 is KGHSH and CDR2 LQKENI. CDR3 residues: CASSPRPAGGTSTDTQYF. The sequenced CDR3 bases are TGTGCCAGCTCACCTCGACCCGCGGGGGGCACTAGCACAGATACG.

This clone was seen repeatedly, ten times or more. Read sequence stops 3 residues before the CDR3 end, and the germline J gene provides the missing end. This sequence joins TRBV10-1 and TRBJ2-3, with D perhaps TRBD2 (5 bases). The CDR3 has 16 amino acids. CDR1 is WNHNN and CDR2 is SYGVQD in the germline V gene (reference sequence). Trimming took off 2 bases at V and 3 bases at J, with 15 bases between the two ends. The DNA read from the CDR3 is TGCGCCAGCAGTGAGAGCGGCAGCCCTTGGACAGATACG. Translated: CASSESGSPWTDT. The full CDR3 protein reads CASSESGSPWTDTQYF.

This clone showed up many times. Read data end 3 residues before the CDR3 end; the end is taken from the germline J gene. The gene calls are TRBV29-1 and TRBJ1-1; perhaps TRBD1 as D (6 bases). The CDR3 has 21 amino acids. The germline V gene has CDR1 SQVTM and CDR2 ANQGSEA. CDR3 DNA (partial): TGCAGCGTTGTCGCGAATCGCGATTGGGATATGAAACCGGGACAACTGTTCGAA. Encoded protein: CSVVANRDWDMKPGQLFE. The CDR3, in full, reads CSVVANRDWDMKPGQLFEAFF. Full variable domain (outside the CDR3, taken from reference TRBV29-1 and TRBJ1-1): SAVISQKPSRDICQRGTSLTIQCQVDSQVTMMFWYRQQPGQSLTLIATANQGSEATYESGFVIDKFPISRPNLTFSTLTVSNMSPEDSSIYLCSVVANRDWDMKPGQLFEAFFGQGTRLTVV.

The table lists this clone with many counts. The read ends 3 residues shy of where the CDR3 ends; the end is completed using the germline J gene. The chain links TRBV18 to TRBJ1-4; D not resolved. V lost 3 bases to trimming and J lost 2 bases, with 4 bases between them. Germline loops: CDR1 KGHSH, CDR2 LQKENI. The CDR3 length is 13 residues. CDR3 DNA (partial): TGTGCCAGCTCACCCCCGACTAATGAAAAA. This gives the protein CASSPPTNEK. The CDR3 reads in full as CASSPPTNEKLFF.

As for this clone: Read sequence stops 3 residues before the CDR3 end, and the germline J gene provides the missing end. The V and J genes are TRBV7-9 and TRBJ1-2; 9 nucleotides agree with TRBD1. Germline trimming cut 3 bases from V and 6 bases from J; bases unmatched to any gene: 8. This CDR3 comprises 15 residues. Germline loops: CDR1 SEHNR, CDR2 FQNEAQ (reference sequence). Incomplete CDR3 DNA: TGTGCCAGCAGCTTGGGACAGGGTTTAAGTAATGGC. It is translated as CASSLGQGLSNG. The CDR3 as a whole reads CASSLGQGLSNGYTF.

This clone was seen repeatedly, ten times or more. The sequenced fragment ends 3 residues before the CDR3 boundary, so the rest is inferred from the germline J gene. The genes are TRBV19 and TRBJ1-1; TRBD1 aligns across 8 bases. With 6 bases clipped from V and 3 bases from J, the junction kept 9 bases outside the gene matches. The CDR3 is 15 amino acids. Per the germline V gene, CDR1 is LNHDA and CDR2 is SQIVND (reference sequence). CDR3 sequence: CASRLSEDRDTEAFF. The covered CDR3 bases are TGTGCCAGTAGGCTCTCGGAGGACAGGGACACTGAA.

The sample holds many counts of this clone. The read comes to an end 3 residues before the CDR3 does, leaving the germline J gene to fill in the end. The chain combines TRBV11-2 with TRBJ1-1; 7 bases align to TRBD1. The CDR3 contains 13 residues. Per germline, CDR1 SGHAT and CDR2 FQNNGV. The ends lost 5 bases at V and 4 bases at J; junction bases unmatched: 4. CDR3 sequence reads: CASSTRQGTEAFF. CDR3 bases read: TGTGCCAGCAGCACCCGACAGGGCACTGAA.

There are many counts of this clone. The read terminates 3 residues before the CDR3 end, so the remaining end is supplied by the germline J gene. The V and J genes are TRBV2 and TRBJ2-5; perhaps TRBD1 as D (5 bases). The CDR3 spans 12 residues. V lost 7 bases and J lost 4, with 10 bases in between. Per germline, CDR1 SNHLY and CDR2 FYNNEI. CDR3 region: CASTRVGETQYF. The CDR3 DNA, read in part, is TGTGCCAGCACCAGGGTGGGAGAGACC.

In this sample, this clone turned up a few times. The sequenced fragment ends 3 residues before the CDR3 boundary, so the rest is inferred from the germline J gene. This chain joins TRBV7-3 and TRBJ1-2; 7 positions match TRBD1. The junction had 13 bases not matched to a gene; V was cut back by 5 bases and J by 4 bases. The germline V gene encodes CDR1 SGHTA and CDR2 FQGTGA. The CDR3 is 16 amino acids. The CDR3 reads CASSAETGDSFYGYTF. The sequenced part of the CDR3 DNA is TGTGCCAGCAGCGCCGAAACAGGGGACTCGTTCTATGGC. Using reference TRBV7-3 and TRBJ1-2 for the parts outside the CDR3, the full variable domain is GAGVSQTPSNKVTEKGKYVELRCDPISGHTALYWYRQSLGQGPEFLIYFQGTGAADDSGLPNDRFFAVRPEGSVSTLKIQRTERGDSAVYLCASSAETGDSFYGYTFGSGTRLTVV.

In its sample, this clone was seen many times. The read terminates 3 residues before the CDR3 end, so the remaining end is supplied by the germline J gene. This chain joins TRBV5-6 and TRBJ2-7, with D perhaps matching TRBD1 (5 bases). CDR1 and CDR2 (germline): SGHDT, YYEEEE. The V and J ends lost 1 base and 4 bases respectively, with 6 bases between them. The CDR3 is made up of 12 amino acids. The CDR3 is CASSLRTYEQYF. The DNA read from the CDR3 is TGTGCCAGCAGCTTGAGGACATACGAG.

Only a few counts were recorded for this clone. The sequenced part of the CDR3 DNA is TGTGCTACAGGACAGGGGGCGAATTCACCC. Translation gives CATGQGANSP. The whole CDR3 protein reads CATGQGANSPLHF. The V call is TRBV19, the J call TRBJ1-6, with 11 bases fitting TRBD1. The sequenced fragment ends 3 residues before the CDR3 boundary, so the rest is inferred from the germline J gene. The CDR3 runs 13 residues. Germline CDR1 LNHDA, CDR2 SQIVND (reference sequence).

With respect to this clone: The read ends 3 residues before the CDR3 terminus; that terminus is restored from the germline J gene. The rearrangement links TRBV7-3 to TRBJ2-5; 7 nucleotides agree with TRBD2. The V gene end was trimmed by 3 bases and the J gene end by 2 bases; junction bases not matched to a gene: 9. CDR3 length: 16 residues. The germline CDR1 and CDR2 sequences are SGHTA and FQGTGA. CDR3 DNA (partial): TGTGCCAGCAGCTTGACCGCTAGCGGAGGACAAGAGACC. Translating gives CASSLTASGGQET. The full-length CDR3 reads as CASSLTASGGQETQYF.

CDR3 bases read: TGTGCCAGCAGCTGGGACAACTCCTACGAG. This encodes CASSWDNSYE. In full, the CDR3 is CASSWDNSYEQYF. This chain joins TRBV5-6 and TRBJ2-7; weak D call: TRBD1 (6 bases). The CDR3 extends 3 residues past the end of the read, so its final part is completed from the germline J gene. Looked up from germline, CDR1 is SGHDT and CDR2 is YYEEEE. There are 13 residues in the CDR3. With 3 bases removed from V and 0 bases from J, the gap between germline ends came to 7 bases.

A remark on this clone: The read ends 3 residues shy of where the CDR3 ends; the end is completed using the germline J gene. The rearrangement links TRBV16 to TRBJ1-4, with 9 bases aligning to TRBD1. The CDR3 length is 15 residues. V lost 4 bases and J lost 7; bases outside the gene matches: 7. Per the germline V gene, CDR1 is KGHSY and CDR2 is FQNENV. The sequenced part of the CDR3 DNA is TGTGCCAGCAGCCCGTGGACAGGGGAGGTTGAAAAA. Translating gives CASSPWTGEVEK. The whole CDR3 is CASSPWTGEVEKLFF.

This clone was counted between two and nine times. Coverage ceases 3 residues before the CDR3 finishes, and the germline J gene fills in the end. This rearrangement joins TRBV6-1 to TRBJ1-1; 11 bases are a match to TRBD1. From germline, CDR1 is MNHNS and CDR2 SASEGT. This CDR3 is 15 amino acids long. Trimming removed 4 bases from V and 4 bases from J; junction bases left unmatched: 5. The CDR3 protein is CASSVSGTGGTEAFF. The DNA read from the CDR3 is TGTGCCAGCAGTGTTTCCGGGACAGGGGGCACTGAA.

The table lists this clone with many counts. Partial CDR3 DNA: TGTGCCTGGGGAGGAGGAGGGCAGGGGAGGACTGAA. Its translation: CAWGGGGQGRTE. The CDR3 in full is CAWGGGGQGRTEAFF. The chain recombines TRBV30 with TRBJ1-1, with a weak D call TRBD1 (6 bases). The CDR3 extends 3 residues past the end of the read, so its final part is completed from the germline J gene. CDR3 length equals 15 residues. Germline V gene lookup returns CDR1 GTSNPN and CDR2 SVGIG (reference sequence). Trimming shortened V by 5 bases and J by 5 bases, and 21 bases separated the two germline ends.

By proportion, this clone is medium-sized (0.01 to 0.1%). The read ends 3 residues before the CDR3 terminus; that terminus is restored from the germline J gene. The J gene is TRBJ2-6, the V gene TRBV12-3 or TRBV12-4; 8 nucleotides agree with TRBD1. After removal of 3 bases from V and 0 bases from J, the junction contained 10 bases not matched to a gene. The length of the CDR3 is 19 residues. CDR3 DNA, as far as it was read: TGTGCCAGCAGTTTCCCACCGGGACAGGCGATCTCTGGGGCCAACGTC. Translated: CASSFPPGQAISGANV. The whole CDR3 protein is CASSFPPGQAISGANVLTF.

Comment on this clone: The CDR3 end falls 3 residues outside the read, so it is completed with the germline J gene. This chain links TRBV11-2 with TRBJ2-1, with 10 bases lining up with TRBD2. This CDR3 spans 15 amino acids. The germline gives CDR1 SGHAT, CDR2 FQNNGV. The trim removed 4 bases at V and 8 bases at J, leaving 8 bases unmatched. The DNA read from the CDR3 is TGTGCCAGCAGCTCGAGCGGGAGGGCCAAGGATGAG. Its protein is CASSSSGRAKDE. The whole CDR3 protein is CASSSSGRAKDEQFF.

As to this clone: The DNA ends 3 residues before the CDR3 does, and the rest of the CDR3 is filled in from the germline J gene. The chain is built from TRBV30 and TRBJ1-5; possible D gene TRBD1, 5 bases. The V gene lost 0 bases and the J gene lost 5 bases, with 11 bases spanning the gap. The CDR3 loop spans 14 amino acids. Germline V lookup: CDR1 GTSNPN, CDR2 SVGIG (reference sequence). The sequenced CDR3 bases are TGTGCCTGGAGTGTGGAGGGGTTGGATCAGCCC. This sequence encodes CAWSVEGLDQP. The CDR3 reads in full as CAWSVEGLDQPQHF.

The sample holds a few counts of this clone. The CDR3 end falls 3 residues outside the read, so it is completed with the germline J gene. J is TRBJ2-5 and V is TRBV19; 12 bases agree with TRBD2. Trimming at V came to 5 bases and at J to 7 bases, leaving 5 bases not matched to a gene. Germline loops: CDR1 LNHDA, CDR2 SQIVND (reference sequence). CDR3 length equals 14 residues. The chain's CDR3 is CASSPTSGGRTQYF. The sequenced CDR3 bases are TGTGCCAGTAGTCCCACTAGCGGGGGGCGGACC.

This clone has a count of ten or more. Read coverage stops 3 residues before the CDR3 terminus; the germline J gene supplies the remainder. The chain joins TRBV6-2 or TRBV6-3 to TRBJ1-1; D is unclear. Trimming shortened V by 6 bases and J by 3 bases, and 11 bases separated the two germline ends. Germline V lookup: CDR1 MNHEY, CDR2 SVGEGT. The CDR3 is 13 residues long. Partial CDR3 DNA: TGTGCCAGCAGCCCCTATCGAGACACTGAA. Translation: CASSPYRDTE. Given in full, the CDR3 is CASSPYRDTEAFF.

This clone has at least ten counts. From the germline J gene comes the end of the CDR3, since the read stops 3 residues before it. The rearrangement uses TRBV20-1 and TRBJ2-1, with 13 bases matching TRBD2. The CDR3 sequence is 17 residues long. With V trimmed by 1 base and J by 7 bases, 10 bases remained unmatched. Germline-derived CDR1 and CDR2 are DFQATT and SNEGSKA (reference sequence). The sequenced CDR3 bases are TGCAGTGCTAGAGTCCGAGGACTAGCGGGAGTAGTAAATGAG. It yields the protein CSARVRGLAGVVNE. The CDR3 in full is CSARVRGLAGVVNEQFF.

This clone occurred a few times. At one boundary the junction diverges from the germline segment, which might be a read error. The missing CDR3 end, 3 residues past where the read stops, is filled in from the germline J gene. The chain couples TRBV7-9 to TRBJ2-7; no firm D call. Per the germline V gene, CDR1 is SEHNR and CDR2 is FQNEAQ (reference sequence). This CDR3 has 13 amino acids. The CDR3 loop is CSSSLSTPYEQYF. CDR3 bases read: TGTTCCAGCAGCTTAAGCACCCCCTACGAG.

This clone was recorded many times. The read falls 3 residues short of the CDR3 end, and the missing part is taken from the germline J gene. The chain joins TRBV3-1 (or the pseudogene TRBV3-2) to TRBJ2-5; TRBD2 agrees at 13 bases. CDR1 and CDR2 (germline): LGHDT, YNNKEL (reference sequence). Germline trimming cut 4 bases from V and 5 bases from J; bases unmatched to any gene: 4. The CDR3 has 15 residues. The CDR3: CASSRTSGRLETQYF. The DNA read from the CDR3 is TGTGCCAGCAGCCGGACTAGCGGGAGATTGGAGACC.

This clone was observed a handful of times. The read ends 3 residues shy of where the CDR3 ends; the end is completed using the germline J gene. This chain connects TRBV2 to TRBJ2-1; 13 bases are shared with TRBD2. The CDR3 length is 14 residues. Unmatched junction bases numbered 3, after V lost 6 bases and J lost 7 bases. Germline values: CDR1 SNHLY, CDR2 FYNNEI. The sequenced part of the CDR3 DNA is TGTGCCAGCAGGGGGACTAGCGGGGTTAATGAG. Protein: CASRGTSGVNE. The full CDR3 protein is CASRGTSGVNEQFF.